This is a list of T cell receptor beta chains from one sample in a study of shared clonotypes between healthy human individuals. The assay was immunoSEQ multiplex PCR, and TCRdb's table has in-frame clones only and misses some. The repertoire has about 690,000 clones, about 90% of them found once; the top ten carry 30% to 35%. The sample comprised memory CD8+ T cells from PBMCs. These receptors originate from a man between 18 and 29 years old in good health. Some clones in this sample may be carry-over from other donors' samples. CDR3s include the opening cysteine and the closing phenylalanine or tryptophan. The D gene is left open where the match is weak. Expanded clones get a size class; other rows say once, few or many, or leave the size out.

v_gene: TRBV25-1; d_gene: TRBD1; abundance: NA; j_gene: TRBJ1-2; CDR3nt: TGTGCCAGCAGTGCGGGAAGGGGGCTTAACTATGGCTACACCTTC; CDR3aa: CASSAGRGLNYGYTF
v_gene: TRBV7-9; d_gene: TRBD1; abundance: NA; j_gene: TRBJ1-4; CDR3nt: TGTGCCAGCAGCTCCGGGACAGGGATGCCGACTAATGAAAAACTGTTTTTT; CDR3aa: CASSSGTGMPTNEKLFF
v_gene: TRBV14; d_gene: NA; abundance: NA; j_gene: TRBJ1-1; CDR3nt: TGTGCCAGCAGCCGACACCTACCGACTTCCCCCACTGAAGCTTTCTTT; CDR3aa: CASSRHLPTSPTEAFF
v_gene: TRBV5-4; d_gene: NA; abundance: once; j_gene: TRBJ2-1; CDR3nt: TGTGCCAGCAGCTTGGTCCCGGACAATGAGCAGTTCTTC; CDR3aa: CASSLVPDNEQFF
v_gene: TRBV12-5; d_gene: NA; abundance: NA; j_gene: TRBJ2-2; CDR3nt: TGTGCTAGTGGTTTAGACCTTCCGGGACACTACACCGGGGAGCTGTTTTTT; CDR3aa: CASGLDLPGHYTGELFF
v_gene: TRBV29-1; d_gene: TRBD2; abundance: NA; j_gene: TRBJ2-2; CDR3nt: TGCAGCGTAGTCGGGAGGGGGGACACCGGGGAGCTGTTTTTT; CDR3aa: CSVVGRGDTGELFF
v_gene: TRBV19; d_gene: TRBD1; abundance: once; j_gene: TRBJ2-3; CDR3nt: TGTGCCAGTAGTAACCGGGACAGGGGATCAGATACGCAGTATTTT; CDR3aa: CASSNRDRGSDTQYF
v_gene: TRBV6-5; d_gene: TRBD2; abundance: NA; j_gene: TRBJ2-1; CDR3nt: TGTGCCACCAGTTACGATCTAGCGGGGTTAAACAATGAGCAGTTCTTC; CDR3aa: CATSYDLAGLNNEQFF
v_gene: TRBV27; d_gene: TRBD1; abundance: NA; j_gene: TRBJ2-7; CDR3nt: TGTGCCAGCAGTCCCCGCACAGGGGCCTCCTACGAGCAGTACTTC; CDR3aa: CASSPRTGASYEQYF
v_gene: TRBV28; d_gene: NA; abundance: NA; j_gene: TRBJ2-3; CDR3nt: TGTGCCAGCAGTCTCGGCCTTTCCACAGATACGCAGTATTTT; CDR3aa: CASSLGLSTDTQYF
v_gene: TRBV27; d_gene: NA; abundance: NA; j_gene: TRBJ2-1; CDR3nt: TGTGCCAGCAGTTTCCAACCGTCCGGGGGCGGCAATGAGCAGTTCTTC; CDR3aa: CASSFQPSGGGNEQFF
v_gene: TRBV4-1; d_gene: TRBD1; abundance: NA; j_gene: TRBJ1-3; CDR3nt: TGCGCCAGCAGCCAAGATAGACAGGGTAACACCATATATTTT; CDR3aa: CASSQDRQGNTIYF
v_gene: TRBV5-4; d_gene: NA; abundance: NA; j_gene: TRBJ2-1; CDR3nt: TGTGCCAGCAGCGAAGGGTACAATGAGCAGTTCTTC; CDR3aa: CASSEGYNEQFF
v_gene: TRBV7-9; d_gene: NA; abundance: NA; j_gene: TRBJ1-2; CDR3nt: TGTGCCAGCAGCTTAGCGGGGATGCAGGACCCATATGGCTACACCTTC; CDR3aa: CASSLAGMQDPYGYTF
v_gene: TRBV18; d_gene: TRBD1; abundance: NA; j_gene: TRBJ1-2; CDR3nt: TGTGCCAGCTCACCGAGACAGGGGGTCGCTAACTATGGCTACACCTTC; CDR3aa: CASSPRQGVANYGYTF
v_gene: TRBV21-1; d_gene: NA; abundance: NA; j_gene: TRBJ1-1; CDR3nt: TGTGCCAGCAGCAATCTGCCGGGGCCGAAACCGGCGAACACTGAAGCTTTCTTT; CDR3aa: CASSNLPGPKPANTEAFF
v_gene: TRBV7-9; d_gene: NA; abundance: once; j_gene: TRBJ2-5; CDR3nt: TGTGCCAGCAGCTTAGTTGGCAGTCAAGAGACCCAGTACTTC; CDR3aa: CASSLVGSQETQYF
v_gene: TRBV13; d_gene: TRBD2; abundance: NA; j_gene: TRBJ2-1; CDR3nt: TGTGCCAGCAGCTTAGGGCTAGCGGGGGAGCAGTTCTTC; CDR3aa: CASSLGLAGEQFF
v_gene: TRBV5-1; d_gene: NA; abundance: NA; j_gene: TRBJ2-7; CDR3nt: TGCGCCAGCAGCTTGGTTCCCGCCGGGGGCTCCTACGAGCAGTACTTC; CDR3aa: CASSLVPAGGSYEQYF
v_gene: TRBV6-5; d_gene: TRBD2; abundance: NA; j_gene: TRBJ2-5; CDR3nt: TGTGCCAGCAGTCGGGACTATGAGACCCAGTACTTC; CDR3aa: CASSRDYETQYF
v_gene: TRBV7-9; d_gene: TRBD2; abundance: NA; j_gene: TRBJ2-5; CDR3nt: TGTGCCAGCAGCCCGCGGACTAGCGGGAGGGGAGAGACCCAGTACTTC; CDR3aa: CASSPRTSGRGETQYF
v_gene: TRBV7-9; d_gene: NA; abundance: NA; j_gene: TRBJ2-1; CDR3nt: TGTGCCAGCAGCACCTACACTTACAATGAGCAGTTCTTC; CDR3aa: CASSTYTYNEQFF
v_gene: TRBV28; d_gene: NA; abundance: NA; j_gene: TRBJ1-5; CDR3nt: TGTGCCAGCAGTTTGCCGGGACCCAGATATCAGCCCCAGCATTTT; CDR3aa: CASSLPGPRYQPQHF
v_gene: TRBV19; d_gene: NA; abundance: NA; j_gene: TRBJ2-7; CDR3nt: TGTGCCAGTAGCCACCCGGGCGGGTTAAGCTACGAGCAGTACTTC; CDR3aa: CASSHPGGLSYEQYF
v_gene: TRBV9; d_gene: NA; abundance: once; j_gene: TRBJ2-7; CDR3nt: TGTGCCAGCAGTCGCAACCCCCACGAGCAGTACTTC; CDR3aa: CASSRNPHEQYF
v_gene: TRBV7-8; d_gene: TRBD2; abundance: NA; j_gene: TRBJ2-1; CDR3nt: TGTGCCAGCAGCCTTATAGCGGGATACTCCTACAATGAGCAGTTCTTC; CDR3aa: CASSLIAGYSYNEQFF
v_gene: TRBV19; d_gene: NA; abundance: NA; j_gene: TRBJ1-1; CDR3nt: TGTGCCAGTAGTATGTGGCCGAACACTGAAGCTTTCTTT; CDR3aa: CASSMWPNTEAFF
v_gene: TRBV7-9; d_gene: NA; abundance: NA; j_gene: TRBJ2-1; CDR3nt: TGTGCCAGCTCGGGGGAAGGGAGCTACAATGAGCAGTTCTTC; CDR3aa: CASSGEGSYNEQFF
v_gene: TRBV2; d_gene: NA; abundance: NA; j_gene: TRBJ2-5; CDR3nt: TGTGCCAGCAGGGAGGGGCTGGGCGAGGGCCAAGAGACCCAGTACTTC; CDR3aa: CASREGLGEGQETQYF
v_gene: TRBV27; d_gene: NA; abundance: NA; j_gene: TRBJ1-1; CDR3nt: TGTGCCAGCAGTTTACTCAGCCAGAACACTGAAGCTTTCTTT; CDR3aa: CASSLLSQNTEAFF
v_gene: TRBV6-5; d_gene: NA; abundance: once; j_gene: TRBJ1-1; CDR3nt: TGTGCCAGCAGTTACTCAGGACGGATGAACACTGAAGCTTTCTTT; CDR3aa: CASSYSGRMNTEAFF
v_gene: TRBV27; d_gene: NA; abundance: NA; j_gene: TRBJ2-2; CDR3nt: TGTGCCAGCAGTGCCTACGCGAACACCGGGGAGCTGTTTTTT; CDR3aa: CASSAYANTGELFF
v_gene: TRBV9; d_gene: TRBD2; abundance: once; j_gene: TRBJ2-1; CDR3nt: TGTGCCAGCAGCATAGCGGGATGGGGTGAGCAGTTCTTC; CDR3aa: CASSIAGWGEQFF
v_gene: TRBV10-3; d_gene: NA; abundance: NA; j_gene: TRBJ1-2; CDR3nt: TGTGCCATCACACCGGACGGTTATGGCTACACCTTC; CDR3aa: CAITPDGYGYTF
v_gene: TRBV6-1; d_gene: TRBD1; abundance: NA; j_gene: TRBJ2-1; CDR3nt: TGTGCCAGCAGTGAAGCGCATATGGGACAGGGGATCTACAATGAGCAGTTCTTC; CDR3aa: CASSEAHMGQGIYNEQFF
v_gene: TRBV9; d_gene: TRBD1; abundance: NA; j_gene: TRBJ2-7; CDR3nt: TGTGCCAGCAGCGCCCGGGACAGTACCTCCTACGAGCAGTACTTC; CDR3aa: CASSARDSTSYEQYF
v_gene: TRBV11-2; d_gene: NA; abundance: NA; j_gene: TRBJ2-6; CDR3nt: TGTGCCAGCAGCGTATCAGGGAGCTCTGGGGCCAACGTCCTGACTTTC; CDR3aa: CASSVSGSSGANVLTF
v_gene: TRBV19; d_gene: NA; abundance: once; j_gene: TRBJ2-5; CDR3nt: TGTGCCAGTAGTATCGGACCGTTGAAAGAGACCCAGTACTTC; CDR3aa: CASSIGPLKETQYF
v_gene: TRBV11-2; d_gene: NA; abundance: once; j_gene: TRBJ1-4; CDR3nt: TGTGCCAGCAGCTTAGATCTGCAGTTTTGGCGGATTAATGAAAAACTGTTTTTT; CDR3aa: CASSLDLQFWRINEKLFF
v_gene: TRBV2; d_gene: NA; abundance: NA; j_gene: TRBJ2-3; CDR3nt: TGTGCCAGCAGTGAAAACAGGCAAGGATTCAGCACAGATACGCAGTATTTT; CDR3aa: CASSENRQGFSTDTQYF
v_gene: TRBV6-6; d_gene: TRBD1; abundance: once; j_gene: TRBJ1-1; CDR3nt: TGTGCCAGCAGTCTAGGACAGGCCTTAAGTGGGGGAGCTTTCTTT; CDR3aa: CASSLGQALSGGAFF
v_gene: TRBV6-5; d_gene: TRBD2; abundance: NA; j_gene: TRBJ2-1; CDR3nt: TGTGCCAGCATCCCTGGGACTAGCGGTTACAATGAGCAGTTCTTC; CDR3aa: CASIPGTSGYNEQFF
v_gene: TRBV7-9; d_gene: TRBD1; abundance: NA; j_gene: TRBJ2-6; CDR3nt: TGTGCCAGCAGCCGCAGGGGGAATATGGGGGCCAACGTCCTGACTTTC; CDR3aa: CASSRRGNMGANVLTF
v_gene: TRBV27; d_gene: NA; abundance: NA; j_gene: TRBJ2-7; CDR3nt: TGTGCCAGCAGTTTGGGACACAACTACGAGCAGTACTTC; CDR3aa: CASSLGHNYEQYF
v_gene: TRBV2; d_gene: NA; abundance: NA; j_gene: TRBJ1-2; CDR3nt: TGTGCCAGCAGGCAGGTTGGGGCCAGGATCTATGGCTACACCTTC; CDR3aa: CASRQVGARIYGYTF
v_gene: TRBV7-9; d_gene: TRBD1; abundance: few; j_gene: TRBJ1-1; CDR3nt: TGTGCCAGCAGCAGTATGGGACAGCTTGAAGCTTTCTTT; CDR3aa: CASSSMGQLEAFF
v_gene: TRBV7-9; d_gene: TRBD2; abundance: NA; j_gene: TRBJ2-7; CDR3nt: TGTGCCAGCAGCACCTTAGCGGGAGGTTCCTACGAGCAGTACTTC; CDR3aa: CASSTLAGGSYEQYF
v_gene: TRBV28; d_gene: NA; abundance: once; j_gene: TRBJ2-3; CDR3nt: TGTGCCAGCAGTTTATTAGTATTCGGCAGGGGCCTAGTTAGCACAGATACGCAGTATTTT; CDR3aa: CASSLLVFGRGLVSTDTQYF
v_gene: TRBV6-1; d_gene: NA; abundance: NA; j_gene: TRBJ2-1; CDR3nt: TGTGCCAGCAGTCGCCCCGTGGGCCCTCGGGATGAGCAGTTCTTC; CDR3aa: CASSRPVGPRDEQFF
v_gene: TRBV28; d_gene: TRBD1; abundance: NA; j_gene: TRBJ1-5; CDR3nt: TGTGCCAGCAGTATCAGGGGGAGCAATCAGCCCCAGCATTTT; CDR3aa: CASSIRGSNQPQHF
v_gene: TRBV19; d_gene: TRBD1; abundance: NA; j_gene: TRBJ1-1; CDR3nt: TGTGCCAGTAGTATAAGGACAGGGGGCCGGGGCACTGAAGCTTTCTTT; CDR3aa: CASSIRTGGRGTEAFF
v_gene: TRBV30; d_gene: NA; abundance: NA; j_gene: TRBJ1-6; CDR3nt: TGTGCCTGGAGTACGGAGAATTCACCCCTCCACTTT; CDR3aa: CAWSTENSPLHF
v_gene: TRBV19; d_gene: TRBD1; abundance: NA; j_gene: TRBJ1-2; CDR3nt: TGTGCCAGTTCCGGGACAGGGCATGGCTACACCTTC; CDR3aa: CASSGTGHGYTF
v_gene: TRBV7-9; d_gene: TRBD2; abundance: once; j_gene: TRBJ2-7; CDR3nt: TGTGCCAGCAGCCTAGGTAGTTCTAGCGGGACCCTAAACTACGAGCAGTACTTC; CDR3aa: CASSLGSSSGTLNYEQYF
v_gene: TRBV27; d_gene: NA; abundance: NA; j_gene: TRBJ2-3; CDR3nt: TGTGCCAGCAGTTTCCTAGCACGCTATAGCACAGATACGCAGTATTTT; CDR3aa: CASSFLARYSTDTQYF
v_gene: TRBV11-2; d_gene: NA; abundance: NA; j_gene: TRBJ2-2; CDR3nt: TGTGCCAGCAGCATAACCGGGGAGCTGTTTTTT; CDR3aa: CASSITGELFF
v_gene: TRBV29-1; d_gene: NA; abundance: NA; j_gene: TRBJ2-6; CDR3nt: TGCAGCGTAGGGTCTGGGGCCAACGTCCTGACTTTC; CDR3aa: CSVGSGANVLTF
v_gene: TRBV4-1; d_gene: TRBD1; abundance: NA; j_gene: TRBJ2-7; CDR3nt: TGCGCCAGCAGCCAAGTTTTAACAGGGGGCTACGAGCAGTACTTC; CDR3aa: CASSQVLTGGYEQYF
v_gene: TRBV28; d_gene: NA; abundance: few; j_gene: TRBJ1-1; CDR3nt: TGTGCCAGCGGGACTGAAGCTTTCTTT; CDR3aa: CASGTEAFF